These T cell receptor beta chains were read from a single sample in a study of T cell changes during pregnancy in multiple sclerosis. Using immunoSEQ multiplex PCR, the repertoire was profiled, and TCRdb retains in-frame clones only, with some absent. The table records about 58,000 clones, about 90% of them present only once. Sequencing used CD4+ T cells from peripheral blood mononuclear cells, obtained after pregnancy. The receptors were gathered from a female donor in good health, enrolled as a control in a pregnancy study. The conserved cysteine and the conserved F or W are not part of the CDR3 here. The order of the fields is V gene, clone size, CDR3 protein. Expanded clones get a size class; other rows say once, few or many, or leave the size out.

>TRBV23-1|.
ASSLILPYPIRQGANEAGNTIY
>TRBV21-1|.
ASSKWPPWEGTQPQH
>TRBV30|.
AWSVHDREKLF
>TRBV7-2|.
ASSAQGANSGNTIY
>TRBV7-3|.
ASSLNPAGLGETQY
>TRBV30|.
AWSPGTSGGYRPQETQY
>TRBV7-3|.
ASSSRQGSGYEQY
>TRBV29-1|once
SVTGSGANVLT
>TRBV11-1|.
ASSYRQGSYEQY
>TRBV27|.
ASRPGVNTEAF